This T cell receptor beta chain stems from a study of blood T cell repertoires in COVID-19. Overall study context: Acute-phase and convalescent COVID-19 samples originated in the United States, Italy and Spain.

Trimming removed 3 bases from V and 6 bases from J, with 19 bases in between. The CDR3 contains 15 residues. CDR1 SGDLS and CDR2 YYNGEE come from the germline V gene. In the study's own analysis: Researchers report that nucleated cell counts were estimated from reference gene primer amplification. The repertoire was sequenced with immunoSEQ multiplex PCR; TCRdb's copy has only in-frame clones and lacks some. V and J calls and clone size are given by that table; D and trimming were obtained from the DNA. The sample lists some 120,000 clones, 75% to 95% occurring once. V and J are TRBV9 and TRBJ2-7; weak D call: TRBD1 (6 bases). The source is a human donor with active COVID-19. The donor label of this sample is uncertain. Sequencing was performed on peripheral blood. In nucleotides, the CDR3 is TGTGCCAGCAGCGCCGCCGGGACATCGGGTGGCGAGCAGTACTTC. It translates to CASSAAGTSGGEQYF.